This note documents a single T cell receptor beta chain sequence. Its target antigen remains unknown. Nothing much larger sits one base from this clone, and base qualities are not available. V ends up 4 bases short and J 3 bases short, with an unmatched junction base count of 4. CDR1 SGHRS and CDR2 YFSETQ are derived from the germline V gene. The CDR3 numbers 15 residues from cysteine through phenylalanine. Only the CDR3 DNA is retained, 45 bases long and in frame from the first base. In the prospective study, participants were roughly 18 to 100 years old, resided in about two dozen geographic areas of the United States, and were enrolled through a virtual design. In the prospective study, cohorts were assigned on the basis of participant-reported clinical history obtained from a screening survey and a study questionnaire. Recovered participants in ImmuneRACE Cohort 3 were defined as having two consecutive negative NP/OP PCR tests, clearance from a healthcare professional, or resolution of symptoms. In the prospective study, mobile phlebotomists collected whole blood, serum and a nasopharyngeal or oropharyngeal swab from each participant. Additional blood draws and questionnaires over an approximately two-month period could optionally be provided by prospective study participants. Before DNA extraction, blood samples from the prospective study were shipped at room temperature or frozen.

TCRbeta CDR3 regions were amplified from genomic DNA using the immunoSEQ Assay, a bias-controlled multiplex PCR. In the source study's methods: Within the assay, amplification of reference gene primers was used to estimate how many nucleated cells each sample contained. Sequence reads were collapsed and filtered to measure the absolute abundance of every unique TCRbeta CDR3 rearrangement. For each sample, productive Simpson clonality was calculated as the square root of Simpson's diversity index over productive rearrangements. TCRdb's version of the immuneACCESS table is confined to in-frame rearrangements and falls short of the full clone set. An unresolved V gene accounts for under half of the shortfall where checked; the remainder is of unknown origin. V, J and clone size are taken as reported in that table, and D and trimming were inferred from the DNA itself. The sample table lists over 100,000 clones, around 84% of them with a count of one. The biggest ten clones account for 3.9% of the sample.

This record belongs to a study of blood T cell repertoires in COVID-19 (dated by TCRdb to 2020 to 2021). With regard to the full study: Collaborator samples came from the United States, Italy and Spain and covered acute and convalescent phases of COVID-19. The prospective study material was composed of cDNA or gDNA derived from T cells, B-cell-depleted T cells, or PBMCs. Samples were obtained from the ongoing ImmuneRACE study (first 160 participants) and from roughly 1,300 subjects provided by 6 global collaborators. Where available, HLA class I and class II types were obtained from metadata supplied by the sample provider rather than from assay-based typing. Subjects who had been exposed to COVID-19, were actively infected with it, or had recovered from it provided the deeply sampled blood TCRbeta repertoires that made up the dataset. Sample metadata almost always included a de-identified subject ID, COVID-19 status, age in years and sex. The repertoires were released in a freely available public database meant as a resource for research on the immune response to SARS-CoV-2.

Overall study results and their limits: The quantity of clinical and demographic metadata differed by source and by participant and was supplied without curation.

The sequence came from a woman aged 25 to 39 who had recovered from COVID-19. The V gene is TRBV5-1 and the J gene is TRBJ2-2; the central 9 bases match TRBD1. Sequencing used PBMCs or T cells enriched from blood (not recorded which). This receptor carries the CDR3 CASSRWTGDTGELFF. The DNA sequence follows: TGCGCCAGCAGCCGGTGGACAGGGGACACCGGGGAGCTGTTTTTT.